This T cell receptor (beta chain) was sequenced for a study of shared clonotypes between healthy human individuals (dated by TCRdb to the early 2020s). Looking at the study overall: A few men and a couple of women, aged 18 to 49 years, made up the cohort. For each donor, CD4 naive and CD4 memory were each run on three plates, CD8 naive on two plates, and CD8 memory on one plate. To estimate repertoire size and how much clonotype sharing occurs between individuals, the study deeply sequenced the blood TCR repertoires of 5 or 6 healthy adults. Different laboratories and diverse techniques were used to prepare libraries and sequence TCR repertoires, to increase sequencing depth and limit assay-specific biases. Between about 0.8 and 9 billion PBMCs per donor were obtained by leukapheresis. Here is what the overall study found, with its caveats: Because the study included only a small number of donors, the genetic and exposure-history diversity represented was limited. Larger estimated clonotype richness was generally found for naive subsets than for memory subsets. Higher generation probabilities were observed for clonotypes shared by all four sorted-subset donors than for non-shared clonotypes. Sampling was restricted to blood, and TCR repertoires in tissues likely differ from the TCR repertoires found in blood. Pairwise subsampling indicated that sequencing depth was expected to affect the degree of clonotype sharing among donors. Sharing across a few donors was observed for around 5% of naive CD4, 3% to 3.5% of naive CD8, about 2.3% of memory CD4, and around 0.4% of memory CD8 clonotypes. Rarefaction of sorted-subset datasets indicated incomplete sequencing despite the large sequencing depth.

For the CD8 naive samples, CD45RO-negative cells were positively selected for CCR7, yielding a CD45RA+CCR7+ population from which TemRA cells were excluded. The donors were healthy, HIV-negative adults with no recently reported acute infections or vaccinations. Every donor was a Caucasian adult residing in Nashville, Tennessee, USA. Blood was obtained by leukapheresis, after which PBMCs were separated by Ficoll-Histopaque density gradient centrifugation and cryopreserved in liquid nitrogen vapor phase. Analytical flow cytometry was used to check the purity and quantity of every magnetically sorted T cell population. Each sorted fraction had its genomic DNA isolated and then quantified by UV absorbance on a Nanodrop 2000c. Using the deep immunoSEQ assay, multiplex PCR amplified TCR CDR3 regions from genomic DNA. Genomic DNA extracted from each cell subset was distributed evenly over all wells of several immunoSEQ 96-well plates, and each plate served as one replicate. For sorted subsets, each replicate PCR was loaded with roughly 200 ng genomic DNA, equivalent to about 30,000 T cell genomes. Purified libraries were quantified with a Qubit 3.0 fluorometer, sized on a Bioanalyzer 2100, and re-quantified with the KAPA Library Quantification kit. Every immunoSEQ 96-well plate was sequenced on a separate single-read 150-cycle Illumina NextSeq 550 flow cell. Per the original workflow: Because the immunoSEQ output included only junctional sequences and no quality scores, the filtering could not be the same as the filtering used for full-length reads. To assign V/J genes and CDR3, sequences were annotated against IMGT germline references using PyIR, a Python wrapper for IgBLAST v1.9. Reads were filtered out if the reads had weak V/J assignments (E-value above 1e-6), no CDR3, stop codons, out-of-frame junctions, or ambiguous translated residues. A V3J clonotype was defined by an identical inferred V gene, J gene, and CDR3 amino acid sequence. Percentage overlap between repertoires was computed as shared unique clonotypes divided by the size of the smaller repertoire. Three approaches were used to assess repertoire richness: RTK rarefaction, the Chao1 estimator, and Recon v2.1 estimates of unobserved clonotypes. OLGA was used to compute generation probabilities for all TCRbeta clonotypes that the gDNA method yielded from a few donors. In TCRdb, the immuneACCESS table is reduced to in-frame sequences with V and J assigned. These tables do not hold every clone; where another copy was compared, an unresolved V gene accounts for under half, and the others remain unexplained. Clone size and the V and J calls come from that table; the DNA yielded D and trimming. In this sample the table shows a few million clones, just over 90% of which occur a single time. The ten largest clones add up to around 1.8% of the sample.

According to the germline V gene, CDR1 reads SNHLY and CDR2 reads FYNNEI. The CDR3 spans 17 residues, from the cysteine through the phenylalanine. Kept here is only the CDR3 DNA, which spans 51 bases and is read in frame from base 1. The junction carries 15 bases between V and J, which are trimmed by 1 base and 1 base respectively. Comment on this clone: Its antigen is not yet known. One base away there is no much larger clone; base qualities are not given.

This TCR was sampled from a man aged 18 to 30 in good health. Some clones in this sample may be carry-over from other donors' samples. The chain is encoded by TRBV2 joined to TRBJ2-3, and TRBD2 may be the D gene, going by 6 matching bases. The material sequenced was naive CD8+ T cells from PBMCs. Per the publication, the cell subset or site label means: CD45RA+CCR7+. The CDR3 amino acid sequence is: CASSEVRLVAGTDTQYF. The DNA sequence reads TGTGCCAGCAGTGAAGTACGACTAGTCGCGGGCACAGATACGCAGTATTTT.